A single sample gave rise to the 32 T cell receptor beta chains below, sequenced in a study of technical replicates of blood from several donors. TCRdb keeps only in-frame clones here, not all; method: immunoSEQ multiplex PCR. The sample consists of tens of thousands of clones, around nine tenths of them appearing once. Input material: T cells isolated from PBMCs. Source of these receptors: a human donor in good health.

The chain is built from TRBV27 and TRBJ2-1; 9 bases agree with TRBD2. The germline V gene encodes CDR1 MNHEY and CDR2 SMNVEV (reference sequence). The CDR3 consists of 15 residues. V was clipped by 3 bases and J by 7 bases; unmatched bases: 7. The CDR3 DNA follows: TGTGCCAGCAGTTTTGGAGCGGGAGGTTTGAATGAGCAGTTCTTC. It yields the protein CASSFGAGGLNEQFF.

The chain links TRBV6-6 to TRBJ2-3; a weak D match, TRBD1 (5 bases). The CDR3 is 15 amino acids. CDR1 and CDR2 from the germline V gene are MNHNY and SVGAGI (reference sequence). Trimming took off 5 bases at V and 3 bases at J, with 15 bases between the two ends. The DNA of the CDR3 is TGTGCCAGCAGTCAGACAGTCGCGTTTACAGATACGCAGTATTTT. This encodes CASSQTVAFTDTQYF.

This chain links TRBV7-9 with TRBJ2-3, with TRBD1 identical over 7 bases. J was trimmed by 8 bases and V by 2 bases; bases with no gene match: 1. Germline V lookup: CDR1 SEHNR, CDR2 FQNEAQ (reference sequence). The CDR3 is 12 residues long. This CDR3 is CASSLTGVTQYF. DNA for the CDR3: TGTGCCAGCAGCTTAACAGGGGTTACGCAGTATTTT.

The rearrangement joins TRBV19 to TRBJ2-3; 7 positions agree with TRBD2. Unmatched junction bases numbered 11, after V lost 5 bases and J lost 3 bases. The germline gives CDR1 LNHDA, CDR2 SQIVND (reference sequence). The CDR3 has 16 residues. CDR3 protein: CASSLPGGMQTDTQYF. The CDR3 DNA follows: TGTGCCAGTAGTCTACCCGGGGGGATGCAGACAGATACGCAGTATTTT.

The CDR3 DNA follows: TGTGCCAGCAGCTCATCAGGATCAACCCTGTTTTTT. It yields the protein CASSSSGSTLFF. This chain joins TRBV7-9 and TRBJ1-4; D is uncertain. Per the germline V gene, CDR1 is SEHNR and CDR2 is FQNEAQ (reference sequence). Trimming pared 4 bases from V and 14 bases from J, leaving 14 bases between. The CDR3 extends over 12 amino acids.

The CDR3 DNA sequence: TGTGCCAGCAGTGAAAGTGCCGGTCGTACGGACAGGGGTGCTTTCTTT. Protein: CASSESAGRTDRGAFF. The chain couples TRBV6-1 to TRBJ1-1; TRBD1 aligns across 9 bases. V was clipped by 2 bases and J by 11 bases; unmatched bases: 15. The CDR3 loop spans 16 amino acids. Germline CDR1 is MNHNS and CDR2 is SASEGT.

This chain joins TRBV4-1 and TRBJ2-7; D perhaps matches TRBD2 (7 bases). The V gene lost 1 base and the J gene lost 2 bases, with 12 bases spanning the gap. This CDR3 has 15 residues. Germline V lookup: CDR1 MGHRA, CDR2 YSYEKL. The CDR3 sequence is CASSQVFGGPYEQYF. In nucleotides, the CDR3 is TGCGCCAGCAGCCAAGTATTCGGGGGGCCCTACGAGCAGTACTTC.

The CDR3 DNA reads TGTGCCAGCAGCTCTAACCCGAATCAGCCCCAGCATTTT. It specifies CASSSNPNQPQHF. This chain links TRBV11-2 with TRBJ1-5; D gene ambiguous. Germline values: CDR1 SGHAT, CDR2 FQNNGV. V was pared by 4 bases and J by 4 bases, with 8 bases between. The CDR3 is 13 residues long.

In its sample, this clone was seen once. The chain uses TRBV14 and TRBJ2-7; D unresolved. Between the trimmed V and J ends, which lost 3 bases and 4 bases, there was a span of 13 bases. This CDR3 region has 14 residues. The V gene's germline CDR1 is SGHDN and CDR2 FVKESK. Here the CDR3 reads CASSHPTLTYEQYF. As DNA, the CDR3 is TGTGCCAGCAGCCACCCGACTCTGACTTACGAGCAGTACTTC.

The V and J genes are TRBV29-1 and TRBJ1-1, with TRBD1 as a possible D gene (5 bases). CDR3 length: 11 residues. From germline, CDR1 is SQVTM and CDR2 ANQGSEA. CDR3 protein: CTGGRYTEAFF. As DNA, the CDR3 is TGCACCGGGGGAAGGTACACTGAAGCTTTCTTT.

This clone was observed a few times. CDR3 nucleotide sequence: TGTGCCAGCAGCCCCGGGAGTGGTCAGCCCCAGCATTTT. Encoded protein: CASSPGSGQPQHF. The chain carries TRBV27 and TRBJ1-5; D gene ambiguous. The CDR3 has 13 amino acids. V lost 6 bases and J lost 6, with 12 bases in between. CDR1 and CDR2 (germline): MNHEY, SMNVEV (reference sequence).

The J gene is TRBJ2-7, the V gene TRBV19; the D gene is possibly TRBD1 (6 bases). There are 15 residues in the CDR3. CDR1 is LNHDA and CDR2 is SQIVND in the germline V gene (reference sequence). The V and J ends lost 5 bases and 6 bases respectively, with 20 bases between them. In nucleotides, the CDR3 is TGTGCCAGTAGTCACCTGGGGGCAGGCCCCGTCGAGCAGTACTTC. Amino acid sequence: CASSHLGAGPVEQYF. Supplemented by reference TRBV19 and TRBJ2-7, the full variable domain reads DGGITQSPKYLFRKEGQNVTLSCEQNLNHDAMYWYRQDPGQGLRLIYYSQIVNDFQKGDIAEGYSVSREKKESFPLTVTSAQKNPTAFYLCASSHLGAGPVEQYFGPGTRLTVT.

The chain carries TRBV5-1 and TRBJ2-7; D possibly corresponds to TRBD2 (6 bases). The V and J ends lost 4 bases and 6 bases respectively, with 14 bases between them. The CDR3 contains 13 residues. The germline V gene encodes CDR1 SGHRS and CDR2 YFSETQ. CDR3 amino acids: CASSRDLTLEQYF. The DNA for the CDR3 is TGCGCCAGCAGCCGGGACTTAACGCTCGAGCAGTACTTC.

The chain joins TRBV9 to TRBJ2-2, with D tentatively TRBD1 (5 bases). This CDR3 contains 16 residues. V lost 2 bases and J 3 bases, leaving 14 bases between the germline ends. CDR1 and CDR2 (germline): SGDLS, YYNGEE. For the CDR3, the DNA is TGTGCCAGCAGCGTTGACCAGGGCTGGGACACCGGGGAGCTGTTTTTT. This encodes CASSVDQGWDTGELFF. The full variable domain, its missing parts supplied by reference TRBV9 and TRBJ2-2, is DSGVTQTPKHLITATGQRVTLRCSPRSGDLSVYWYQQSLDQGLQFLIQYYNGEERAKGNILERFSAQQFPDLHSELNLSSLELGDSALYFCASSVDQGWDTGELFFGEGSRLTVL.

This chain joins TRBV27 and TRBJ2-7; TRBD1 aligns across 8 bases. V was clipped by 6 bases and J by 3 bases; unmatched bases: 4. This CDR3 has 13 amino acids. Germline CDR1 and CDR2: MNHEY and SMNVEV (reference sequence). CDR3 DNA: TGTGCCAGCAGCCGCGGACAGGGCTACGAGCAGTACTTC. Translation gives CASSRGQGYEQYF.

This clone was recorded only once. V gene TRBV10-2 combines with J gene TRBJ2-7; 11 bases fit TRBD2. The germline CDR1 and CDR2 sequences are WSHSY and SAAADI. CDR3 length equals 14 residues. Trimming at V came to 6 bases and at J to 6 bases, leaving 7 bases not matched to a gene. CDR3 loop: CASRLAGEYSEQYF. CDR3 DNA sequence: TGCGCCAGCAGACTAGCGGGAGAATATTCCGAGCAGTACTTC.

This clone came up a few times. CDR3 nucleotide sequence: TGCAGCACTGGGGACCGACAGGGGGCGACCGGGGAGCTGTTTTTT. Translated, it gives CSTGDRQGATGELFF. The chain couples TRBV29-1 to TRBJ2-2, with 10 nucleotides matching TRBD1. From germline, CDR1 is SQVTM and CDR2 ANQGSEA. V dropped 8 bases and J dropped 5; count of bases not matched to a gene: 11. This CDR3 contains 15 residues.

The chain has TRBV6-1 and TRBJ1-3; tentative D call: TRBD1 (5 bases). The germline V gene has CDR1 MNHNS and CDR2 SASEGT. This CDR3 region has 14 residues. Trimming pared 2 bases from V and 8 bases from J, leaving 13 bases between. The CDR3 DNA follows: TGTGCCAGCAGTGAATACAGGACCCTAGACACCATATATTTT. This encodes CASSEYRTLDTIYF.

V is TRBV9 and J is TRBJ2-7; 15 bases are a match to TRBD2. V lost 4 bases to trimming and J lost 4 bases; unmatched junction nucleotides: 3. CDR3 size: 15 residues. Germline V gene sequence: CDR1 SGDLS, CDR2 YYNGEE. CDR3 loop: CASSPGLAGGYEQYF. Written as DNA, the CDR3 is TGTGCCAGCAGCCCAGGACTAGCGGGAGGGTACGAGCAGTACTTC.

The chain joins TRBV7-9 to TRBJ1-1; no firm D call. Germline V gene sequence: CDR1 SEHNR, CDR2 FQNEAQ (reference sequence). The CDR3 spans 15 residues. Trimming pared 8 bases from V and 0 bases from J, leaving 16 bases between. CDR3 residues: CASVSGGPMNTEAFF. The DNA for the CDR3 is TGTGCCAGCGTCTCGGGAGGTCCCATGAACACTGAAGCTTTCTTT.

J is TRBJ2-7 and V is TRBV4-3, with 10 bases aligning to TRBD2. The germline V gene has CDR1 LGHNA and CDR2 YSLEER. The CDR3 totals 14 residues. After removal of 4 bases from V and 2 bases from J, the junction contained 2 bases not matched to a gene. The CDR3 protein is CASSPLAGPYEQYF. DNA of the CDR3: TGCGCCAGCAGCCCACTAGCGGGGCCCTACGAGCAGTACTTC.

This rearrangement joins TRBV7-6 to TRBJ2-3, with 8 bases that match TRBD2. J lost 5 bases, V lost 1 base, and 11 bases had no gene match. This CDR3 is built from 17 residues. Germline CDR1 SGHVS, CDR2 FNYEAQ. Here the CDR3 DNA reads TGTGCCAGCAGCTTAGAGCTAGCGGGTGCGGTGGGAGATACGCAGTATTTT. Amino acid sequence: CASSLELAGAVGDTQYF.

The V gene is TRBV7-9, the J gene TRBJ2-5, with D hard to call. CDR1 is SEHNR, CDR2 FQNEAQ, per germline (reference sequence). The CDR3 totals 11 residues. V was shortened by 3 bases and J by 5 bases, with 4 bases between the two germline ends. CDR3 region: CASSFRETQYF. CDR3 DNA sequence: TGTGCCAGCAGCTTTCGGGAGACCCAGTACTTC.

CDR3 amino acids: CASSEKRVGDEQFF. The CDR3 DNA is TGTGCCAGCAGTGAGAAGCGTGTGGGAGATGAGCAGTTCTTC. This chain links TRBV2 with TRBJ2-1, with D perhaps matching TRBD2 (5 bases). The V and J ends lost 3 bases and 8 bases respectively, with 14 bases between them. The CDR3 length is 14 residues. Germline V gives CDR1 SNHLY, CDR2 FYNNEI.

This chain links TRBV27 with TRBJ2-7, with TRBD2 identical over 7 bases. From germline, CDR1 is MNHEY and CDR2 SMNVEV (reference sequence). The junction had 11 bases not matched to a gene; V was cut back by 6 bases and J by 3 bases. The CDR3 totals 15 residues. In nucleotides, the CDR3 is TGTGCCAGCAGGCCGGGACTAAGTTCCCTCTACGAGCAGTACTTC. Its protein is CASRPGLSSLYEQYF.

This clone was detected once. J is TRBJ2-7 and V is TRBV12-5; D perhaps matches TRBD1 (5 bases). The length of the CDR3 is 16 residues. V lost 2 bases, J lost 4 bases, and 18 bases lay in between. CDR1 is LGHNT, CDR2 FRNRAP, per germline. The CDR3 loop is CASGLPRPLRTYEQYF. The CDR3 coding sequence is TGTGCTAGTGGTTTGCCCCGCCCATTGCGGACATACGAGCAGTACTTC.

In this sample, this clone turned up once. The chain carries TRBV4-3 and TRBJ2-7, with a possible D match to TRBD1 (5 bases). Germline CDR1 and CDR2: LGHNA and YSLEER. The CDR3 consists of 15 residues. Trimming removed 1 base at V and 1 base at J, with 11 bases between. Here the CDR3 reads CASSQVVQASYEQYF. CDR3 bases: TGCGCCAGCAGCCAAGTTGTACAGGCATCCTACGAGCAGTACTTC.

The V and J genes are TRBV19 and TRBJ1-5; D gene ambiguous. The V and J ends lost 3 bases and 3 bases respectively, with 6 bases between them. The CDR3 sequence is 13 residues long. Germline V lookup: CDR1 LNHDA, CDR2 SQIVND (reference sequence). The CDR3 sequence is CASSIGFNQPQHF. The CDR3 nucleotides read TGTGCCAGTAGTATCGGTTTCAATCAGCCCCAGCATTTT.

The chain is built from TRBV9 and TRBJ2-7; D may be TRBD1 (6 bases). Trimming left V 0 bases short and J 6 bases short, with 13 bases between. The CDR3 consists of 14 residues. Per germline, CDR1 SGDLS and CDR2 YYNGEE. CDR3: CASSVALGAGEQYF. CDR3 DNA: TGTGCCAGCAGCGTAGCTCTGGGGGCGGGCGAGCAGTACTTC.

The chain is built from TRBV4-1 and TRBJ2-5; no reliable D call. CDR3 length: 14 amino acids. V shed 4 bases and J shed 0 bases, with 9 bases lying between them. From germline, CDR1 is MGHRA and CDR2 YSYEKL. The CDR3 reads CASSRPLDQETQYF. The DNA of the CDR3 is TGCGCCAGCAGCCGCCCACTCGACCAAGAGACCCAGTACTTC.

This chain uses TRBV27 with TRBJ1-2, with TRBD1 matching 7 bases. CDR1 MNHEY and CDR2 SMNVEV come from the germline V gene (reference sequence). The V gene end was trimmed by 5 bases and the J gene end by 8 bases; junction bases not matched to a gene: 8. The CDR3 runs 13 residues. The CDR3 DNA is TGTGCCAGCAGTCCTGGGGACAGTAAGGGCTACACCTTC. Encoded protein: CASSPGDSKGYTF.

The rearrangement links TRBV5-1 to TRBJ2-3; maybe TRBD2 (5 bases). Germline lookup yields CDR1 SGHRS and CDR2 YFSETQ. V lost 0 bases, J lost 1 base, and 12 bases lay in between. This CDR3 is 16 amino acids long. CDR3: CASSLDAGRGTDTQYF. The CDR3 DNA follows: TGCGCCAGCAGCTTGGATGCTGGGCGGGGCACAGATACGCAGTATTTT. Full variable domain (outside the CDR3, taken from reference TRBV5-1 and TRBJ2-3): KAGVTQTPRYLIKTRGQQVTLSCSPISGHRSVSWYQQTPGQGLQFLFEYFSETQRNKGNFPGRFSGRQFSNSRSEMNVSTLELGDSALYLCASSLDAGRGTDTQYFGPGTRLTVL.